Below are 13 T cell receptor beta chains sequenced from a single sample in a study of cytomegalovirus exposure and HLA in healthy donors. Libraries were prepared by immunoSEQ multiplex PCR; TCRdb keeps only in-frame clonotypes and omits some of them. This sample carries 75,000 to 95,000 clones, 96% of them seen once, and the ten largest clones take 0.6% to 0.85%. Sequencing was performed on PBMCs. These receptors were obtained from a man between 18 and 35 years old in good health and CMV-seronegative.

V and J are TRBV15 and TRBJ2-5, with 7 bases that match TRBD2. Germline V gene lookup returns CDR1 LNHNV and CDR2 YYDKDF (reference sequence). This CDR3 has 16 residues. V dropped 9 bases and J dropped 2; count of bases not matched to a gene: 15. CDR3 bases: TGTGCCACGGGGTTGGGAGCGGGGATATTACAAGAGACCCAGTACTTC. Encoded protein: CATGLGAGILQETQYF.

The chain combines TRBV10-3 with TRBJ2-7, with D unclear. Looked up from germline, CDR1 is ENHRY and CDR2 is SYGVKD. This CDR3 is 12 amino acids long. V lost 0 bases and J 4 bases, leaving 4 bases between the germline ends. The CDR3 loop reads CAISESSYEQYF. CDR3 DNA sequence: TGTGCCATCAGTGAGTCCTCGTACGAGCAGTACTTC.

The V and J genes are TRBV6-5 and TRBJ1-2, with unresolved D. Germline CDR1 is MNHEY and CDR2 is SVGAGI. V was cut by 1 base and J by 4 bases, with 16 bases left in between. The CDR3 runs to 16 residues. CDR3 bases: TGTGCCAGCAGTTACTTGATGACCCAGGCCCTCTATGGCTACACCTTC. This gives the protein CASSYLMTQALYGYTF.

The chain uses TRBV5-1 and TRBJ2-5; 8 bases map to TRBD2. The germline V gene encodes CDR1 SGHRS and CDR2 YFSETQ. CDR3 length equals 16 residues. With 0 bases clipped from V and 5 bases from J, the junction kept 9 bases outside the gene matches. CDR3 loop: CASSLAAGDLLETQYF. CDR3 nucleotides: TGCGCCAGCAGCTTGGCAGCGGGAGATCTGTTGGAGACCCAGTACTTC.

The V gene is TRBV7-9, the J gene TRBJ1-3; D is perhaps TRBD1 (6 bases). Trimming took 4 bases from V and 1 from J, leaving 14 bases between them. This CDR3 spans 16 amino acids. The germline gives CDR1 SEHNR, CDR2 FQNEAQ (reference sequence). CDR3 amino acids: CASSYGTPSSGNTIYF. The CDR3 DNA is TGTGCCAGCAGCTACGGGACACCCTCATCTGGAAACACCATATATTTT.

This chain links TRBV7-2 with TRBJ2-1, with 8 bases lining up with TRBD1. The CDR3 is 15 residues long. Germline loops: CDR1 SGHTA, CDR2 FQGNSA. J was trimmed by 0 bases and V by 5 bases; bases with no gene match: 3. For the CDR3, the DNA is TGTGCCAGCAGCCAAACAGGGGGCTCCTACAATGAGCAGTTCTTC. Amino acid sequence: CASSQTGGSYNEQFF.

This clone has just one count. The chain employs TRBV19 and TRBJ2-1; 8 positions agree with TRBD2. The germline CDR1 and CDR2 sequences are LNHDA and SQIVND (reference sequence). The ends lost 3 bases at V and 5 bases at J; junction bases unmatched: 6. CDR3 length: 15 amino acids. The CDR3 is CASSMDLRGDNEQFF. Here the CDR3 DNA reads TGTGCCAGTAGTATGGACCTGCGGGGGGACAATGAGCAGTTCTTC.

This sequence joins TRBV27 and TRBJ2-3, with 8 positions matching TRBD1. Germline trimming cut 2 bases from V and 6 bases from J; bases unmatched to any gene: 4. The CDR3 is made up of 14 amino acids. Germline V CDR1 and CDR2: MNHEY, SMNVEV (reference sequence). The CDR3 region is CASSLRRGRDTQYF. The CDR3 DNA reads TGTGCCAGCAGTTTACGCAGGGGGCGGGATACGCAGTATTTT.

The chain couples TRBV6-5 to TRBJ1-4; D remains ambiguous. Looked up from germline, CDR1 is MNHEY and CDR2 is SVGAGI. The CDR3 sequence is 15 residues long. Trimming left V 8 bases short and J 0 bases short, with 13 bases between. The CDR3 bases are TGTGCCAGCGCATCCTTTAGAGCAACTAATGAAAAACTGTTTTTT. Translated: CASASFRATNEKLFF.

The rearrangement uses TRBV9 and TRBJ2-1; a possible D gene is TRBD2 (6 bases). The CDR3 loop spans 16 amino acids. Germline assignment: CDR1 SGDLS and CDR2 YYNGEE. Trimming pared 4 bases from V and 2 bases from J, leaving 16 bases between. The CDR3 is CASSLRPRTTYNEQFF. The CDR3 DNA is TGTGCCAGCAGCTTGAGACCCCGGACTACCTACAATGAGCAGTTCTTC.

The V gene is TRBV10-3, the J gene TRBJ1-2, with TRBD1 identical over 7 bases. V gave up 7 bases and J gave up 1 base; unmatched junction bases: 6. The CDR3 length is 14 residues. Germline V gene sequence: CDR1 ENHRY, CDR2 SYGVKD. DNA of the CDR3: TGTGCCATCACCCCTGGACAGGATAACTATGGCTACACCTTC. Protein sequence: CAITPGQDNYGYTF.

The chain couples TRBV29-1 to TRBJ2-5; D gene unclear. The germline V gene has CDR1 SQVTM and CDR2 ANQGSEA. The germline V and J ends were trimmed by 1 base and 6 bases, with 9 bases remaining between them. CDR3 size: 12 residues. CDR3 in amino acids: CSVEGATQTQYF. As DNA, the CDR3 is TGCAGCGTTGAAGGGGCTACTCAGACCCAGTACTTC.

The CDR3 sequence: CASSDSTSGRNYNEQFF. CDR3 nucleotide sequence: TGTGCCAGCAGTGACTCGACTAGCGGGAGAAACTACAATGAGCAGTTCTTC. The chain carries TRBV6-4 and TRBJ2-1; 12 nucleotides line up with TRBD2. V shed 0 bases and J 3 bases; nucleotides not matched to a gene: 3. The length of the CDR3 is 17 residues. CDR1 is MRHNA, CDR2 SNTAGT, per germline.